Shown below are 16 T cell receptor beta chains from a single sample sequenced in a study of T cells in Graves' hyperthyroidism and ophthalmopathy. RNA transcripts were the template for amplifying TCR beta CDR3 regions. First-round RT-PCR targeting the TCR CDR3 was performed with the HTBI primer set. TCRdb fed the multiplex PCR reads into MiXCR, producing one record per CDR3 protein. The sample consists of around 600,000 distinct CDR3 sequences, just under 45% of them appearing once. Sequencing was done on a sample of peripheral blood or thyroid tissue (not recorded which). The source is an adult man with Graves' disease, either hyperthyroidism or ophthalmopathy (not recorded which).

A few counts support this clonotype. This rearrangement joins TRBV28 to TRBJ2-7; D not resolved. The CDR3 loop spans 14 amino acids. The ends were cut back, 5 bases at V and 2 bases at J, with 13 bases in the middle. Germline V lookup: CDR1 MDHEN, CDR2 SYDVKM. The chain's CDR3 is CASSGRGTAYEQYF. CDR3 nucleotides: TGTGCCAGCAGTGGTCGCGGCACCGCCTACGAGCAGTACTTC.

There are many counts of this clonotype. V usage is TRBV25-1 and J usage is TRBJ1-1; 7 bases line up with TRBD1. V shed 6 bases and J 9 bases; nucleotides not matched to a gene: 7. Looked up from germline, CDR1 is MGHDK and CDR2 is SYGVNS. The CDR3 spans 12 residues. The CDR3 reads CASSQGVTKAFF. The CDR3 bases are TGTGCCAGCAGCCAGGGGGTGACTAAAGCTTTCTTT.

The CDR3 DNA reads TGCGCCAGCAGGCCCGGAGGGGGTAAGGAAAAACTGTTTTTT. Amino acid sequence: CASRPGGGKEKLFF. This chain connects TRBV5-1 to TRBJ1-4; a weak D match, TRBD1 (6 bases). Germline CDR1 is SGHRS and CDR2 is YFSETQ. V lost 5 bases, J lost 8 bases, and 16 bases lay in between. The CDR3 sequence is 14 residues long.

The sample holds many counts of this clonotype. The gene calls are TRBV12-3 or TRBV12-4 and TRBJ1-2; D gene uncertain. The germline V and J ends were trimmed by 5 bases and 10 bases, with 11 bases remaining between them. The length of the CDR3 is 11 residues. This chain's CDR3 is CASSLGLVYTF. CDR3 sequence (DNA): TGTGCCAGCAGTCTAGGTCTGGTCTACACCTTC.

This chain uses TRBV13 with TRBJ1-1; 7 bases align to TRBD1. The ends lost 5 bases at V and 8 bases at J; junction bases unmatched: 11. The CDR3 extends over 14 amino acids. The germline CDR1 and CDR2 sequences are PRHDT and FYEKMQ (reference sequence). The CDR3 nucleotides read TGTGCCAGCAGCCCCGGGACAGTAAAAGGAGAAGCTTTCTTT. Protein: CASSPGTVKGEAFF.

Of note for this clonotype: The conserved phenylalanine or tryptophan is not found at the CDR3 terminus, so this likely reflects a read error. Because the CDR3's place on the DNA is in doubt, the DNA is left out and the CDR3 is given as listed by TCRdb. V usage is TRBV7-9 and J usage is TRBJ2-5; the table's D call, TRBD2, was not checked against the DNA. With termini counted, the CDR3 has 12 amino acids. CDR1 and CDR2 (germline): SEHNR, FQNEAQ (reference sequence). CDR3 protein: CASSLERGLSNT.

There are a few counts of this clonotype. The rearrangement uses TRBV12-3 or TRBV12-4 and TRBJ2-6, with D possibly being TRBD1 (6 bases). With 5 bases removed from V and 4 bases from J, the gap between germline ends came to 12 bases. The CDR3 length is 15 residues. CDR3 DNA sequence: TGTGCCAGCAGTCACAGGGTATCAGGGGCCAACGTCCTGACTTTC. Protein sequence: CASSHRVSGANVLTF.

This clonotype was seen ten or more times. The V call is TRBV20-1, the J call TRBJ2-7; 8 bases line up with TRBD1. The CDR3 consists of 13 residues. Germline V gene sequence: CDR1 DFQATT, CDR2 SNEGSKA (reference sequence). V was clipped by 6 bases and J by 3 bases; unmatched bases: 7. The CDR3 bases are TGCAGTGCCATGACAGGGGCGCTCTACGAGCAGTACTTC. Protein sequence: CSAMTGALYEQYF.

This clonotype has a handful of counts. The chain joins TRBV19 to TRBJ2-2, with D maybe TRBD2 (5 bases). Trimming pared 1 base from V and 6 bases from J, leaving 9 bases between. The CDR3 has 14 residues. Germline CDR1 and CDR2: LNHDA and SQIVND (reference sequence). CDR3 region: CASSIGVEAGELFF. The DNA for the CDR3 is TGTGCCAGTAGTATAGGGGTGGAGGCCGGGGAGCTGTTTTTT.

This clonotype was seen many times. The CDR3 region is CASSLNSGEQYF. CDR3 in DNA: TGTGCCAGCAGCTTAAATTCCGGCGAGCAGTACTTC. This chain connects TRBV7-9 to TRBJ2-7; no reliable D call. The CDR3 runs to 12 residues. V was shortened by 2 bases and J by 6 bases, with 8 bases between the two germline ends. CDR1 is SEHNR, CDR2 FQNEAQ, per germline (reference sequence).

The genes are TRBV20-1 and TRBJ2-7; D is unclear. The V end was cut by 0 bases, the J end by 0 bases, with 9 bases between. The CDR3 is 14 residues long. CDR1 DFQATT and CDR2 SNEGSKA come from the germline V gene (reference sequence). CDR3 sequence: CSARDPGFSYEQYF. In nucleotides, the CDR3 is TGCAGTGCTAGAGATCCCGGGTTCTCCTACGAGCAGTACTTC.

J is TRBJ1-2 and V is TRBV29-1, with TRBD1 identical over 10 bases. The CDR3 totals 18 residues. Per germline, CDR1 SQVTM and CDR2 ANQGSEA. The trim removed 1 base at V and 4 bases at J, leaving 15 bases unmatched. This chain's CDR3 is CSVEGPLLGDRGFYGYTF. CDR3 sequence (DNA): TGCAGCGTTGAAGGTCCCCTTCTTGGGGACAGGGGTTTCTATGGCTACACCTTC.

V is TRBV24-1 and J is TRBJ1-4; 8 positions agree with TRBD1. Germline values: CDR1 KGHDR, CDR2 SFDVKD. This CDR3 comprises 16 residues. Trimming cost V 3 bases and J 6 bases; bases outside gene matches: 8. The CDR3 region is CATSDPGTGADEKLFF. The CDR3 coding sequence is TGTGCCACCAGTGATCCGGGGACAGGAGCCGATGAAAAACTGTTTTTT.

V is TRBV5-1 and J is TRBJ1-2; 7 bases are shared with TRBD1. The germline V gene has CDR1 SGHRS and CDR2 YFSETQ. V dropped 4 bases and J dropped 7; count of bases not matched to a gene: 10. This CDR3 has 14 amino acids. DNA for the CDR3: TGCGCCAGCAGCACCCGGGACAGCGAGCCTGGCTACACCTTC. It specifies CASSTRDSEPGYTF.

The chain combines TRBV7-9 with TRBJ1-1, with 7 bases matching TRBD1. J was trimmed by 0 bases and V by 5 bases; bases with no gene match: 6. Germline-derived CDR1 and CDR2 are SEHNR and FQNEAQ (reference sequence). This CDR3 contains 15 residues. The CDR3 DNA follows: TGTGCCAGCAGCCCTCACAGGGGAATGAACACTGAAGCTTTCTTT. As protein: CASSPHRGMNTEAFF.

This clonotype turned up a few times. V usage is TRBV20-1 and J usage is TRBJ1-5; TRBD1 aligns across 11 bases. CDR3 length equals 14 residues. The ends lost 5 bases at V and 1 base at J; junction bases unmatched: 1. Germline CDR1 reads DFQATT; CDR2 reads SNEGSKA (reference sequence). The CDR3 sequence is CSAGTGGSNQPQHF. For the CDR3, the DNA is TGCAGTGCTGGGACAGGGGGAAGCAATCAGCCCCAGCATTTT.